The 14 T cell receptor beta chains below come from one sample, sequenced in a study of response to subunit inactivated influenza vaccine. Using its own MiXCR run on the RT-PCR reads, TCRdb lists one record per CDR3 protein. The sample consists of about 650,000 distinct CDR3 sequences, 15% to 18% of them appearing once. Sequencing was performed on PBMCs from blood, taken 11 to 12 days after vaccination. These receptors all stem from a man in his forties or fifties who received an inactivated influenza vaccine.

The chain recombines TRBV5-5 with TRBJ2-3; 14 bases line up with TRBD2. Trimming cost V 4 bases and J 5 bases; bases outside gene matches: 6. The germline CDR1 and CDR2 sequences are SGHKS and YYEKEE (reference sequence). The CDR3 spans 16 residues. The DNA for the CDR3 is TGTGCCAGCAGCAGGACTAGCGGGGGGCCTGGAGATACGCAGTATTTT. It yields the protein CASSRTSGGPGDTQYF.

This clonotype was seen only a few times. The chain carries TRBV3-1 and TRBJ1-1, with D unresolved. This CDR3 is 16 amino acids long. V was cut by 3 bases and J by 0 bases, with 14 bases left in between. Germline V gene lookup returns CDR1 LGHDT and CDR2 YNNKEL (reference sequence). In DNA, the CDR3 is TGTGCCAGCAGCCAGCATGCGTACAGAATGAACACTGAAGCTTTCTTT. Its protein product is CASSQHAYRMNTEAFF.

The rearrangement uses TRBV15 and TRBJ2-1, with D possibly TRBD2 on 5 matching bases. Germline assignment: CDR1 LNHNV and CDR2 YYDKDF (reference sequence). The CDR3 covers 15 residues. Trimming took off 3 bases at V and 2 bases at J, with 11 bases between the two ends. The CDR3, as DNA: TGTGCCACCAGCAGCGCCCGGGGTACCTACAATGAGCAGTTCTTC. It specifies CATSSARGTYNEQFF.

A few counts support this clonotype. The V and J genes are TRBV10-3 and TRBJ2-7; TRBD1 agrees at 7 bases. V trimming: 4 bases; J trimming: 0 bases; junction bases outside the gene matches: 6. Germline lookup yields CDR1 ENHRY and CDR2 SYGVKD. The CDR3 totals 15 residues. The CDR3 nucleotides are TGTGCCATCAGTGCGACAGGGCAGAGCTCCTACGAGCAGTACTTC. Protein sequence: CAISATGQSSYEQYF.

This clonotype has more than one count but fewer than ten. V gene TRBV11-2 combines with J gene TRBJ2-3; possibly TRBD2 for D (6 bases). V was clipped by 5 bases and J by 0 bases, with 18 bases between them. CDR1 SGHAT and CDR2 FQNNGV come from the germline V gene. The CDR3 totals 17 residues. This chain's CDR3 is CASSLRISGYSTDTQYF. The CDR3 DNA is TGTGCCAGCAGCCTAAGGATCAGCGGGTACAGCACAGATACGCAGTATTTT.

This chain uses TRBV30 with TRBJ1-2, with D perhaps TRBD1 (6 bases). The CDR3 is 12 residues long. Trimming took 5 bases from V and 4 from J, leaving 11 bases between them. Per germline, CDR1 GTSNPN and CDR2 SVGIG (reference sequence). CDR3 sequence (DNA): TGTGCCTGGCGAAGGGGGAGCTATGGCTACACCTTC. As protein: CAWRRGSYGYTF.

The sample holds a few counts of this clonotype. The gene calls are TRBV20-1 and TRBJ2-3; D unresolved. Germline CDR1 reads DFQATT; CDR2 reads SNEGSKA (reference sequence). V was shortened by 0 bases and J by 0 bases, with 7 bases between the two germline ends. The CDR3 totals 14 residues. The CDR3 region is CSARDLGSTDTQYF. The CDR3 DNA reads TGCAGTGCTAGAGATCTAGGGAGCACAGATACGCAGTATTTT.

This clonotype was detected a few times. V and J are TRBV4-2 and TRBJ2-1, with TRBD1 matching over 7 bases. The CDR3 is made up of 14 amino acids. Germline CDR1 is LGHNA and CDR2 is YNFKEQ. V lost 1 base, J lost 9 bases, and 6 bases stayed unmatched. The CDR3: CASSQGADRVEQFF. CDR3 nucleotides: TGTGCCAGCAGCCAAGGAGCTGACAGGGTTGAGCAGTTCTTC.

The genes are TRBV10-3 and TRBJ2-7; D perhaps matches TRBD2 (5 bases). This CDR3 contains 12 residues. Germline values: CDR1 ENHRY, CDR2 SYGVKD. The V gene lost 10 bases and the J gene lost 1 base, with 11 bases spanning the gap. The CDR3 sequence: CATLGISYEQYF. The CDR3 DNA follows: TGTGCCACACTAGGGATTTCCTACGAGCAGTACTTC.

This clonotype was seen a few times. This chain links TRBV15 with TRBJ1-6; TRBD1 might be the D (5 bases). CDR3 length: 15 amino acids. Trimming removed 0 bases at V and 5 bases at J, with 8 bases between. CDR1 is LNHNV and CDR2 is YYDKDF in the germline V gene (reference sequence). CDR3 sequence: CATSRDDRNNSPLHF. The CDR3, as DNA: TGTGCCACCAGCAGAGACGACAGAAATAATTCACCCCTCCACTTT.

This clonotype was detected ten times or more. This sequence joins TRBV5-1 and TRBJ2-5; D may be TRBD1 or TRBD2 (7 bases each). The V end lost 4 bases, the J end lost 2 bases, and 12 bases lay between the germline ends. Per germline, CDR1 SGHRS and CDR2 YFSETQ. The length of the CDR3 is 14 residues. In nucleotides, the CDR3 is TGCGCCAGCAGCCCAGGGGGAGGGCAAGAGACCCAGTACTTC. Protein sequence: CASSPGGGQETQYF.

In its sample, this clonotype was seen many times. The V call is TRBV11-2, the J call TRBJ2-3; perhaps TRBD2 as D (6 bases). From germline, CDR1 is SGHAT and CDR2 FQNNGV. CDR3 length equals 16 residues. Between the trimmed V and J ends, which lost 5 bases and 0 bases, there was a span of 15 bases. CDR3 amino acids: CASSPWRGPSTDTQYF. The CDR3 nucleotides are TGTGCCAGCAGCCCCTGGAGGGGTCCTAGCACAGATACGCAGTATTTT.

This clonotype came up a few times. The chain combines TRBV20-1 with TRBJ2-4; possibly TRBD1 for D (6 bases). The length of the CDR3 is 15 residues. Trimming removed 6 bases from V and 6 bases from J, with 21 bases in between. Germline values: CDR1 DFQATT, CDR2 SNEGSKA (reference sequence). The CDR3 spells CSAYKAQLGGNIQYF. CDR3 nucleotide sequence: TGCAGTGCGTATAAGGCGCAGCTAGGGGGAAACATTCAGTACTTC.

The CDR3 protein is CRRAGELFF. CDR3 bases: TGCAGGCGGGCCGGGGAGCTGTTTTTT. The chain uses TRBV20-1 and TRBJ2-2; the D gene is possibly TRBD2 (5 bases). The CDR3 length is 9 residues. Germline CDR1 is DFQATT and CDR2 is SNEGSKA (reference sequence).